The 10 T cell receptor beta chains listed next were all sequenced from one sample in a study of blood T cell repertoires in COVID-19. The data were produced by immunoSEQ multiplex PCR, yet TCRdb's version contains in-frame clones alone and is incomplete. The sample has some 95,000 clones, approximately 86% seen once. The specimen sequenced was peripheral blood. Every receptor here comes from an elderly man with active or convalescent COVID-19.

The chain links TRBV6-5 to TRBJ1-1; TRBD1 agrees at 7 bases. Losses at the gene ends were 10 bases for V and 3 bases for J; bases not matched to a gene: 8. From germline, CDR1 is MNHEY and CDR2 SVGAGI. The CDR3 covers 13 residues. The CDR3 DNA reads TGTGCCACCAGACAGGGTTACTACACTGAAGCTTTCTTT. This sequence encodes CATRQGYYTEAFF.

The chain combines TRBV2 with TRBJ2-3, with TRBD2 identical over 12 bases. Germline V gives CDR1 SNHLY, CDR2 FYNNEI. The V segment lost 6 bases and the J segment 5 bases; nucleotides outside the gene matches: 3. CDR3 length: 14 residues. The CDR3 DNA follows: TGTGCCAGCAGGAGGACTAGCGGGAAAGATACGCAGTATTTT. This encodes CASRRTSGKDTQYF.

The gene calls are TRBV28 and TRBJ2-7; 11 bases fit TRBD2. Trimming removed 6 bases from V and 6 bases from J; junction bases left unmatched: 10. This CDR3 spans 15 amino acids. Germline V gives CDR1 MDHEN, CDR2 SYDVKM. This CDR3 is CASRLNSGRAGEQYF. DNA for the CDR3: TGTGCCAGCAGGCTGAATAGCGGGAGGGCTGGCGAGCAGTACTTC.

This clone has only one observation. The gene calls are TRBV2 and TRBJ2-3, with 11 bases aligning to TRBD2. J gave up 0 bases and V 4 bases, and 3 bases lay outside the gene matches. Germline loops: CDR1 SNHLY, CDR2 FYNNEI. The length of the CDR3 is 16 residues. The CDR3: CASSARTSGSTDTQYF. CDR3 bases: TGTGCCAGCAGTGCCAGGACTAGCGGGAGCACAGATACGCAGTATTTT.

The chain combines TRBV6-2 or TRBV6-3 with TRBJ2-5, with 8 bases lining up with TRBD1. V lost 5 bases and J lost 4; bases outside the gene matches: 12. The CDR3 is 16 amino acids. Germline CDR1 reads MNHEY; CDR2 reads SVGEGT. In DNA, the CDR3 is TGTGCCAGCAGTACTACAGGACAGGGTATCCGAGAGACCCAGTACTTC. Translation gives CASSTTGQGIRETQYF.

The chain uses TRBV5-5 and TRBJ2-5, with D tentatively TRBD1 (5 bases). V was pared by 0 bases and J by 1 base, with 13 bases between. The CDR3 has 16 amino acids. The V gene's germline CDR1 is SGHKS and CDR2 YYEKEE (reference sequence). CDR3 sequence: CASSLAVRVVQETQYF. CDR3 nucleotide sequence: TGTGCCAGCAGCTTGGCGGTCAGGGTAGTCCAAGAGACCCAGTACTTC.

The chain uses TRBV19 and TRBJ2-5; D is perhaps TRBD2 (5 bases). Deletions cut 6 bases from V and 7 bases from J, with 12 bases between. Germline V CDR1 and CDR2: LNHDA, SQIVND (reference sequence). The CDR3 runs 12 residues. CDR3 in DNA: TGTGCCAGTAGAGACCCGGCGGGGACCCAGTACTTC. Its translation is CASRDPAGTQYF.

V usage is TRBV11-2 and J usage is TRBJ2-5; D may be TRBD1 (7 bases). CDR1 and CDR2 (germline): SGHAT, FQNNGV. V was shortened by 5 bases and J by 2 bases, with 15 bases between the two germline ends. The CDR3 is 15 residues long. CDR3 in amino acids: CASSPGGTRQETQYF. In nucleotides, the CDR3 is TGTGCCAGCAGCCCAGGGGGGACTCGGCAAGAGACCCAGTACTTC.

The gene calls are TRBV29-1 and TRBJ2-2; 8 nucleotides match TRBD1. The CDR3 spans 14 residues. Germline V CDR1 and CDR2: SQVTM, ANQGSEA. Losses at the gene ends were 6 bases for V and 5 bases for J; bases not matched to a gene: 8. CDR3 in amino acids: CSVPDRGLTGELFF. In nucleotides, the CDR3 is TGCAGCGTACCCGACAGGGGACTTACCGGGGAGCTGTTTTTT.

This clone was observed once. The rearrangement uses TRBV4-2 and TRBJ2-5; 8 bases line up with TRBD2. Germline trimming cut 2 bases from V and 2 bases from J; bases unmatched to any gene: 7. Germline CDR1 and CDR2: LGHNA and YNFKEQ. The CDR3 is 16 amino acids. The CDR3 is CASSQHPGGGQETQYF. The CDR3 region has the DNA TGTGCCAGCAGCCAACATCCGGGGGGGGGTCAAGAGACCCAGTACTTC.